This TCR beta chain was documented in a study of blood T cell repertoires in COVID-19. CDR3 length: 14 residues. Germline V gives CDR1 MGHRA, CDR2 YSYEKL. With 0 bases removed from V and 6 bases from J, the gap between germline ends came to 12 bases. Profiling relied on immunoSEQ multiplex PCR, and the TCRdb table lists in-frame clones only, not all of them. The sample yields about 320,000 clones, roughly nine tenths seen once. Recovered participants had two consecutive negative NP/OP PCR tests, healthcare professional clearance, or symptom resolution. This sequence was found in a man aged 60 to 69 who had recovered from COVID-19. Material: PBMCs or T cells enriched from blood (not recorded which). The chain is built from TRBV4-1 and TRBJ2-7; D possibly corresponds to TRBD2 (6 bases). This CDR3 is CASSQEARGGEQYF. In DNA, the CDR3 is TGCGCCAGCAGCCAAGAGGCGCGGGGTGGCGAGCAGTACTTC.